These T cell receptor beta chains were read from a single sample in a study of Ad26.COV2.S vaccination and SARS-CoV-2 variants. Assay: immunoSEQ multiplex PCR; the TCRdb copy retains only in-frame clones and omits some. The repertoire has more than 300,000 clones, 85% to 90% of them found once; the top ten carry less than 2%. This specimen consisted of peripheral blood, obtained in a trial of Ad26.COV2.S vaccine versus placebo. The receptors were sampled from a person between 18 and 60 years old who received the Ad26.COV2.S COVID-19 vaccine or a placebo. CDR3s include the opening cysteine and the closing phenylalanine or tryptophan. The D gene is left open where the match is weak. A row's size may be missing; if present it is once, few, many or a size class.

TRBV5-8	-	TRBJ1-1	-	CASSLAASNTEAFF	TGTGCCAGCAGCTTGGCGGCGAGTAACACTGAAGCTTTCTTT
TRBV12-5	-	TRBJ1-1	TRBD1	CASGLERGREAFF	TGTGCTAGTGGTTTGGAAAGGGGGCGGGAGGCTTTCTTT
TRBV7-2	-	TRBJ1-2	TRBD1	CASRLNRGDYGYTF	TGTGCCAGCAGGTTAAACAGGGGGGACTATGGCTACACCTTC
TRBV11-2	-	TRBJ2-1	-	CASSLWDRLNEQFF	TGTGCCAGCAGCTTGTGGGACCGCCTTAATGAGCAGTTCTTC
TRBV5-1	-	TRBJ2-6	-	CASSLGDGSGANVLTF	TGCGCCAGCAGCTTGGGGGACGGATCTGGGGCCAACGTCCTGACTTTC
TRBV5-6	-	TRBJ2-2	-	CASSLLGQRLYTGELFF	TGTGCCAGCAGCTTATTAGGACAACGACTTTACACCGGGGAGCTGTTTTTT
TRBV18	-	TRBJ2-1	TRBD1	CASSPRTDRGYNEQFF	TGTGCCAGCTCACCACGCACTGACAGGGGGTACAATGAGCAGTTCTTC
TRBV5-4	-	TRBJ2-3	-	CASSRVGPPGDTQYF	TGTGCCAGCAGTCGCGTGGGACCCCCGGGAGATACGCAGTATTTT
TRBV27	once	TRBJ2-1	TRBD2	CASSPLGTSGGNEQFF	TGTGCCAGCAGCCCATTGGGGACTAGCGGGGGGAATGAGCAGTTCTTC
TRBV5-1	-	TRBJ2-7	-	CASSLGGPYEQYF	TGCGCCAGCAGCCTTGGGGGCCCCTACGAGCAGTACTTC
TRBV13	-	TRBJ2-5	TRBD2	CASSLVGSSGGQETQYF	TGTGCCAGCAGCCTAGTGGGTTCTAGCGGGGGCCAAGAGACCCAGTACTTC
TRBV6-5	-	TRBJ2-1	-	CASSRGSYNEQFF	TGTGCCAGCAGTAGGGGCAGCTACAATGAGCAGTTCTTC
TRBV7-2	once	TRBJ1-1	-	CASSLRYLRGNTEAFF	TGTGCCAGCTCCCTCAGATACCTCAGGGGGAACACTGAAGCTTTCTTT
TRBV7-2	-	TRBJ2-5	-	CASSSLTRQLETQYF	TGTGCCAGCAGCTCGCTGACAAGGCAGTTGGAGACCCAGTACTTC
TRBV4-2	-	TRBJ1-1	-	CASSQDERSEAFF	TGTGCCAGCAGCCAAGATGAGAGGTCTGAAGCTTTCTTT
TRBV3-1/TRBV3-2	-	TRBJ2-1	TRBD2	CASSPMPSGGNEQFF	TGTGCCAGCAGCCCGATGCCTAGCGGGGGTAATGAGCAGTTCTTC
TRBV27	-	TRBJ2-7	TRBD1	CASSSRDRGRHEQYF	TGTGCCAGCAGTAGCCGGGACAGGGGGCGCCACGAGCAGTACTTC
TRBV6-1	-	TRBJ2-1	-	CASSVSLGTRINEQFF	TGTGCCAGCAGTGTCTCCCTCGGGACTCGGATCAATGAGCAGTTCTTC
TRBV30	-	TRBJ1-6	TRBD1	CAWTSFQGENSPLHF	TGTGCCTGGACCTCCTTTCAGGGGGAGAATTCACCCCTCCACTTT
TRBV19	-	TRBJ1-4	-	CASSHTASSEKLFF	TGTGCCAGTAGTCACACAGCTTCTTCGGAAAAACTGTTTTTT
TRBV4-3	-	TRBJ1-1	-	CASSQDRVNTEAFF	TGCGCCAGCAGCCAAGACAGGGTGAACACTGAAGCTTTCTTT
TRBV5-6	-	TRBJ2-7	-	CASSLSGSSYEQYF	TGTGCCAGCAGCTTATCGGGGAGCTCCTACGAGCAGTACTTC
TRBV12-5	-	TRBJ2-7	-	CASGRDGGYEQYF	TGTGCTAGTGGTCGGGACGGGGGCTACGAGCAGTACTTC
TRBV9	-	TRBJ2-2	TRBD2	CASSPMAGGHTGELFF	TGTGCCAGCAGCCCCATGGCGGGGGGGCACACCGGGGAGCTGTTTTTT
TRBV5-1	-	TRBJ1-6	-	CASARGSQNSPLHF	TGCGCCAGCGCGAGGGGTTCCCAGAATTCACCCCTCCACTTT
TRBV18	-	TRBJ1-5	TRBD1	CASSEITGGFSNQPQHF	TGTGCCAGCTCAGAAATAACAGGGGGTTTCAGCAATCAGCCCCAGCATTTT
TRBV7-9	-	TRBJ1-2	-	CASSLTGSHNGYTF	TGTGCCAGCAGCTTAACAGGGTCCCATAATGGCTACACCTTC
TRBV7-8	-	TRBJ2-4	-	CASSLAAKNIQYF	TGTGCCAGCAGCTTAGCCGCCAAAAACATTCAGTACTTC
TRBV7-7	-	TRBJ2-7	TRBD2	CASSTERGAKRYF	TGTGCCAGCAGCACGGAGCGGGGGGCAAAGCGGTACTTC
TRBV20-1	-	TRBJ2-7	-	CSASTGLGFEQYF	TGCAGTGCTAGTACAGGCCTAGGTTTCGAGCAGTACTTC
TRBV3-1/TRBV3-2	-	TRBJ1-1	-	CASSQDETTEAFF	TGTGCCAGCAGCCAAGATGAAACCACTGAAGCTTTCTTT
TRBV7-2	-	TRBJ2-5	-	CASSLFFRGHQETQYF	TGTGCCAGCAGCCTATTCTTTAGGGGCCACCAAGAGACCCAGTACTTC
TRBV5-1	-	TRBJ1-2	-	CASSLGGDYGYTF	TGCGCCAGCAGCCTGGGGGGTGACTATGGCTACACCTTC
TRBV27	-	TRBJ1-3	-	CASSLSARGLGNTIYF	TGTGCCAGCAGTTTATCGGCCAGGGGTCTTGGAAACACCATATATTTT
TRBV5-4	-	TRBJ2-1	-	CASSRPGSGAYNEQFF	TGTGCCAGCAGTCGGCCCGGGTCAGGGGCCTACAATGAGCAGTTCTTC
TRBV15	-	TRBJ2-7	TRBD2	CATSRGGAAGRGEQYF	TGTGCCACCAGCAGAGGTGGGGCCGCGGGGAGGGGCGAGCAGTACTTC
TRBV11-2	few	TRBJ1-6	-	CASSLRHLSSYNSPLHF	TGTGCCAGCAGCTTAAGACACTTGAGCTCCTATAATTCACCCCTCCACTTT
TRBV6-5	-	TRBJ1-5	-	CASSTDRYQPQHF	TGTGCCAGCAGTACCGACAGGTATCAGCCCCAGCATTTT
TRBV19	-	TRBJ1-5	-	CASSIDGGNQPQHF	TGTGCCAGTAGTATAGACGGGGGCAATCAGCCCCAGCATTTT
TRBV15	-	TRBJ2-7	-	CATSTSVPSPGLYEQYF	TGTGCCACCAGCACATCCGTACCGAGCCCTGGTCTCTACGAGCAGTACTTC
TRBV6-2/TRBV6-3	-	TRBJ1-1	-	CASSYEPARSWNTEAFF	TGTGCCAGCAGTTATGAACCGGCCAGATCTTGGAACACTGAAGCTTTCTTT
TRBV3-1/TRBV3-2	-	TRBJ2-7	-	CASSQGSTGLGQYF	TGTGCCAGCAGCCAAGGCTCTACGGGGCTCGGGCAGTACTTC
TRBV5-4	-	TRBJ1-2	-	CASSPDPNYGYTF	TGTGCCAGCAGCCCCGACCCTAACTATGGCTACACCTTC
TRBV6-5	-	TRBJ1-3	TRBD1	CASGTGGISGNTIYF	TGTGCCAGTGGTACAGGGGGAATCTCTGGAAACACCATATATTTT
TRBV11-2	-	TRBJ2-3	-	CASSLDSFTDTQYF	TGTGCCAGCAGCTTAGATTCGTTCACAGATACGCAGTATTTT
TRBV7-3	-	TRBJ2-2	-	CASSLISSGELFF	TGTGCCAGCAGCTTAATTTCTTCCGGGGAGCTGTTTTTT
TRBV3-1/TRBV3-2	-	TRBJ2-3	-	CASSQGGFRDNTDTQYF	TGTGCCAGCAGCCAAGGAGGGTTCCGGGACAACACAGATACGCAGTATTTT
TRBV7-8	-	TRBJ1-6	-	CASSSGQYNSPLHF	TGTGCCAGCAGCAGCGGACAGTATAATTCACCCCTCCACTTT
TRBV18	-	TRBJ2-6	-	CASSPLQRSGPGANVLTF	TGTGCCAGCTCACCACTTCAAAGATCAGGGCCCGGGGCCAACGTCCTGACTTTC
TRBV5-4	once	TRBJ1-1	-	CASSRWGTEAFF	TGTGCCAGCAGCCGCTGGGGCACTGAAGCTTTCTTT
TRBV3-1/TRBV3-2	-	TRBJ2-5	-	CASSQPGGAKTQYF	TGTGCCAGCAGTCAACCGGGGGGCGCGAAGACCCAGTACTTC
TRBV7-2	-	TRBJ2-1	-	CASSLAGGPMGEQFF	TGTGCCAGCAGCTTAGCGGGGGGGCCAATGGGTGAGCAGTTCTTC
TRBV18	-	TRBJ1-6	-	CASSPQGPNSPLHF	TGTGCCAGCTCACCCCAGGGCCCAAATTCACCCCTCCACTTT
TRBV9	-	TRBJ2-1	TRBD2	CASSVESGLAGGHNEQFF	TGTGCCAGCAGCGTAGAAAGTGGACTAGCGGGGGGTCACAATGAGCAGTTCTTC